Listed below are T cell receptor beta chains from one sample, sequenced in a study of cytomegalovirus exposure and HLA in healthy donors. Profiled with immunoSEQ multiplex PCR; TCRdb holds only in-frame clones, not every one. The sample has roughly 120,000 clones; around 77% are singletons. What was sequenced was PBMCs. These receptors were taken from a woman younger than 45 in good health and CMV-seropositive. CDR3s leave out the opening cysteine and the closing phenylalanine or tryptophan.

TRBV10-3 AMVQVLRQGTDTQY
TRBV15 ATRAGHTYEQY
TRBV11-2 ASSYTETVAEAF
TRBV6-1 ASSLLAGANEQY
TRBV19 ASSGDRDYGYT
TRBV9 ASSVAEQGNEKLF
TRBV2 ASMMAEAYNEQF
TRBV6-1 ASSEAVFGLYQPQH
TRBV5-8 ASSLYSDYT
TRBV27 ASSLAPLIGARYEQY
TRBV5-1 ASSLSTGQIYGYT
TRBV9 ASSPRGGVDTEAF
TRBV30 AWSGGVVGDTQY
TRBV6-1 ASSGQVDRLLYGYT
TRBV2 ASRELAGVGNEQF
TRBV27 ASWTALGDYGYT
TRBV14 ASSQVGATNTGELF
TRBV5-1 ASSLGAPNGETQY
TRBV15 ATSIGQGLYYGYT
TRBV18 ASSPPSGAGELF
TRBV29-1 STLTDSYEQY
TRBV9 ASSARTGQLNSGANVLT
TRBV5-4 ASSDPDRGVTEAF
TRBV19 ASSRLQGTGNTIY
TRBV19 ASSITENQPQH
TRBV29-1 STTGTGGPYEQY
TRBV7-3 ASSLLGDSNTEAF
TRBV13 ASSLGAGAQETQY
TRBV6-1 ASSEQGANYGYT
TRBV7-9 ASSPRVAGGRVSTDTQY
TRBV12-5 ASGLYSTSTNEKLF
TRBV2 ASRPWTSGYPSTDTQY
TRBV6-1 ASSPGGSNYGYT
TRBV5-1 ASSPGAAGYTDTQY
TRBV5-1 ASSFGTGDYEQY
TRBV5-1 ASSLAGGGIDEQY
TRBV15 ATSRAEYQETQY
TRBV9 ASSLAGERTYEQY
TRBV11-3 ASSPGQENGELF
TRBV29-1 SARGVETNTEAF
TRBV4-1 ASSQGTEYGYT
TRBV11-2 ASSFYPRSAEAF
TRBV30 AWRSSGGPYEQY
TRBV19 ASTPTGGQANYGYT
TRBV30 AWSVRFSSEAF
TRBV4-1 ASSQLPTQGYGYT
TRBV18 ASSPVDQGDFNGGYT
TRBV18 ASSPPTGQGAF
TRBV11-3 ASSPGQGIGEAF
TRBV5-1 ASSLGSGSSTDTQY
TRBV6-1 ATFPIAGGSDEQF
TRBV27 ASSLYSRGPTDTQY
TRBV7-2 ASSSYISYEQY
TRBV19 ASSSQGELNYGYT
TRBV5-6 ASSVGGLGDNEQF
TRBV6-1 ASSAPSGLAGGSGANVLT
TRBV27 ASSSQSVLGTGELF
TRBV7-9 SSTGDNQPQH
TRBV7-9 ASSSGTGLYQPQH
TRBV18 ASSPVGANQPQH